The T cell receptor beta chain described here comes from a study of identical twins. The study, taken as a whole, reports: Twin pairs' shared out-of-frame alpha sequences were enriched in low generation probability.

About this clonotype: The antigen is undetermined.

TCRdb processed the 5' RACE reads anew with MiXCR; each CDR3 protein has one entry. The sample lists 250,000 or so distinct CDR3 sequences, 9.5% to 15% occurring once. The germline gives CDR1 MNHEY, CDR2 SVGEGT. There are 15 residues in the CDR3. Germline trimming cut 2 bases from V and 6 bases from J; bases unmatched to any gene: 10. The sample was also linked to a second study, of yellow fever vaccine responses in identical twins. That work states: As reported, the vaccine T cell response of twins seemed partly convergent and partly personalized.

This TCR was recovered from a woman aged 18-29 years in good health. The chain employs TRBV6-2 or TRBV6-3 and TRBJ2-7; 7 bases map to TRBD1. Specimen: memory (CD45RO+) T cells sorted from blood. CDR3 bases: TGTGCCAGCAGTTACGGGGACAGAAAACGGTTCGAGCAGTACTTC. Translating it yields CASSYGDRKRFEQYF.